These 7 T cell receptor beta chains came from one sample sequenced in a study of blood T cell repertoires in COVID-19. Generated by immunoSEQ multiplex PCR, the TCRdb table keeps only in-frame clones and is missing some. The top ten clones hold 4.1% of a sample with a few hundred thousand clones, about 89% of them seen once. The specimen was PBMCs or T cells enriched from blood (not recorded which). All receptors derive from a woman in her 30s who had recovered from COVID-19.

The V gene is TRBV6-2 or TRBV6-3, the J gene TRBJ1-2; TRBD1 is a possible D gene (6 bases). CDR1 MNHEY and CDR2 SVGEGT come from the germline V gene. Between the trimmed V and J ends, which lost 2 bases and 4 bases, there was a span of 17 bases. The CDR3 covers 16 residues. CDR3 coding DNA: TGTGCCAGCAGTTACCCGCGGACAGATCTTTTCTATGGCTACACCTTC. This encodes CASSYPRTDLFYGYTF.

The rearrangement uses TRBV6-4 and TRBJ2-1; the D is unclear. This CDR3 is built from 14 residues. The germline V and J ends were trimmed by 2 bases and 1 base, with 6 bases remaining between them. The germline CDR1 and CDR2 sequences are MRHNA and SNTAGT. The CDR3 DNA reads TGTGCCAGCAGTGACGGGCAGTCCTACAATGAGCAGTTCTTC. Amino acid sequence: CASSDGQSYNEQFF.

The chain uses TRBV7-2 and TRBJ1-5, with 8 positions matching TRBD1. The germline V gene encodes CDR1 SGHTA and CDR2 FQGNSA. This CDR3 has 16 amino acids. The V gene end was trimmed by 3 bases and the J gene end by 5 bases; junction bases not matched to a gene: 9. The CDR3 here is CASSFGQGARDQPQHF. In DNA, the CDR3 is TGTGCCAGCAGCTTTGGGCAGGGGGCGCGGGATCAGCCCCAGCATTTT.

This clone is a singleton in its sample. The chain has TRBV29-1 and TRBJ2-4; D uncertain. Germline V gives CDR1 SQVTM, CDR2 ANQGSEA. CDR3 length: 13 residues. V dropped 6 bases and J dropped 8 bases, with 17 bases sitting between them. CDR3 coding DNA: TGCAGCGTCGTCCGGGTCCCCAAGGACATTCAGTACTTC. Protein sequence: CSVVRVPKDIQYF.

The chain links TRBV2 to TRBJ1-1; D call uncertain. The germline V gene has CDR1 SNHLY and CDR2 FYNNEI. This CDR3 is 13 amino acids long. V gave up 11 bases and J gave up 0 bases, with 13 bases separating them. CDR3 DNA sequence: TGTGCCGGGGTACGGGAGTTGAACACTGAAGCTTTCTTT. Protein sequence: CAGVRELNTEAFF.

V usage is TRBV19 and J usage is TRBJ2-3; D might be TRBD1 (5 bases). The V gene lost 7 bases and the J gene lost 1 base, with 15 bases spanning the gap. This CDR3 spans 15 amino acids. Germline CDR1 and CDR2: LNHDA and SQIVND (reference sequence). The CDR3 here is CASTPDTVGTDTQYF. The CDR3 DNA follows: TGTGCCAGTACCCCGGACACAGTGGGCACAGATACGCAGTATTTT. The whole variable domain, filled in from reference TRBV19 and TRBJ2-3, reads DGGITQSPKYLFRKEGQNVTLSCEQNLNHDAMYWYRQDPGQGLRLIYYSQIVNDFQKGDIAEGYSVSREKKESFPLTVTSAQKNPTAFYLCASTPDTVGTDTQYFGPGTRLTVL.

This chain joins TRBV18 and TRBJ2-1; the match to TRBD2 covers 12 bases. The CDR3 runs to 18 residues. V shed 6 bases, J shed 5 bases, and the junction held 14 bases outside the gene matches. Germline assignment: CDR1 KGHSH and CDR2 LQKENI. CDR3: CASSRTSGTAADHNEQFF. The CDR3 bases are TGTGCCAGCTCCCGGACTAGCGGGACCGCCGCAGACCACAATGAGCAGTTCTTC.